This T cell receptor beta chain was captured in a study of shared clonotypes between healthy human individuals (dated by TCRdb to about 2020). Study-level background: The cohort included three men and two women between 18 and 49 years of age. For each donor, CD4 naive and CD4 memory were each run on three plates, CD8 naive on two plates, and CD8 memory on one plate. The study deeply sequenced blood TCR repertoires of about 5 healthy adults to estimate repertoire size and the extent of clonotype sharing between individuals. Different laboratories and diverse techniques were used to prepare libraries and sequence TCR repertoires, to increase sequencing depth and limit assay-specific biases. Leukapheresis yielded between about 0.8 and 9.5 billion PBMCs per donor.

In regard to this clone: The antigen this receptor binds is unknown. There are no base qualities to consult, and no much larger clone falls within one base.

Overall results and qualifications from the work: Larger estimated clonotype richness was generally found for naive subsets than for memory subsets. Sharing across a handful of donors was observed for about 5% of naive CD4, around 3.5% of naive CD8, over 2% of memory CD4, and around 0.4% of memory CD8 clonotypes. Sampling was restricted to blood, and TCR repertoires in tissues likely differ from the TCR repertoires found in blood. Based on pairwise subsampling, the degree of clonotype sharing among donors was expected to be affected by sequencing depth. Even with the large sequencing depth, rarefaction of the sorted-subset datasets indicated that sequencing was incomplete. Because the study included only a small number of donors, the genetic and exposure-history diversity represented was limited. Compared with non-shared clonotypes, clonotypes shared by all four sorted-subset donors had higher generation probabilities.

V is cut back by 6 bases and J by 1 base, with 3 bases in the junction unmatched. Taken from cysteine to phenylalanine, the CDR3 has 16 residues. Kept here is only the CDR3 DNA, which spans 48 bases and is read in frame from base 1. CDR1 and CDR2 (SNHLY, FYNNEI) derive from the germline V gene. The donors were healthy, HIV-negative adults with no recently reported acute infections or vaccinations. All donors were Caucasian adults living in Nashville, Tennessee, USA. CD4+ T cells were enriched through magnetic negative selection, after which naive cells were positively selected on CD45RA and the remaining negative fraction served as the memory subset. After blood collection by leukapheresis, PBMCs were isolated using Ficoll-Histopaque density gradient centrifugation and then cryopreserved in the vapor phase of liquid nitrogen. Purity and quantity of every magnetically sorted T cell population were checked by analytical flow cytometry. Each sorted fraction had its genomic DNA isolated and then quantified by UV absorbance on a Nanodrop 2000c.

Using the deep immunoSEQ assay, TCR CDR3 regions were amplified from genomic DNA by multiplex PCR. Genomic DNA extracted from each cell subset was distributed evenly over all wells of several immunoSEQ 96-well plates, and each plate served as one replicate. For sorted subsets, approximately 200 ng of genomic DNA, equivalent to roughly 33,000 T cell genomes, went into each replicate PCR. Purified libraries were quantified with a Qubit 3.0 fluorometer, sized on a Bioanalyzer 2100, and re-quantified with the KAPA Library Quantification kit. Each immunoSEQ 96-well plate was sequenced on its own single-read 150-cycle Illumina NextSeq 550 flow cell. In the original analysis: Because the immunoSEQ output held only junctional sequences and lacked quality scores, the filtering could not match the filtering applied to full-length reads. To assign V/J genes and CDR3, sequences were annotated against IMGT germline references using PyIR, a Python wrapper for IgBLAST v1.9. Reads were filtered out if the reads had weak V/J assignments (E-value above 1e-6), no CDR3, stop codons, out-of-frame junctions, or ambiguous translated residues. V3J clonotypes were defined by identical inferred V gene, J gene, and CDR3 amino acid sequence. The percentage overlap between two repertoires was calculated by dividing the number of shared unique clonotypes by the size of the smaller repertoire. Repertoire richness was assessed with RTK rarefaction, the Chao1 estimator, and Recon v2.1 estimates of unobserved clonotypes. OLGA was used to compute generation probabilities for all TCRbeta clonotypes that the gDNA method yielded from a few donors. TCRdb carries this immuneACCESS record with in-frame sequences only. Its versions omit some clonotypes, under half of them owing to an unresolved V gene in the studies checked, with the rest unexplained. Clone size and V and J calls were adopted from that table, with D and trimming inferred from the DNA. Present in this sample are some 1 million clones, more than 60% of which were seen just once. The ten largest clones take up around 1.5% of the sample.

The chain uses TRBV2 and TRBJ2-3; 14 bases in the junction line up with TRBD2. The clonotype comes from a man aged 18 to 35 in good health. Sequencing used memory CD4+ T cells sorted from blood. The cell subset or site label on this specimen signifies: CD45RA-negative fraction. In nucleotide form, the sequence is TGTGCCAGCAGGGGGGGACTAGCGGGAGGCACAGATACGCAGTATTTT. The translation is CASRGGLAGGTDTQYF. The CDR3, completed at both ends by the reference TRBV2 and TRBJ2-3 genes, gives the full variable domain EPEVTQTPSHQVTQMGQEVILRCVPISNHLYFYWYRQILGQKVEFLVSFYNNEISEKSEIFDDQFSVERPDGSNFTLKIRSTKLEDSAMYFCASRGGLAGGTDTQYFGPGTRLTVL.